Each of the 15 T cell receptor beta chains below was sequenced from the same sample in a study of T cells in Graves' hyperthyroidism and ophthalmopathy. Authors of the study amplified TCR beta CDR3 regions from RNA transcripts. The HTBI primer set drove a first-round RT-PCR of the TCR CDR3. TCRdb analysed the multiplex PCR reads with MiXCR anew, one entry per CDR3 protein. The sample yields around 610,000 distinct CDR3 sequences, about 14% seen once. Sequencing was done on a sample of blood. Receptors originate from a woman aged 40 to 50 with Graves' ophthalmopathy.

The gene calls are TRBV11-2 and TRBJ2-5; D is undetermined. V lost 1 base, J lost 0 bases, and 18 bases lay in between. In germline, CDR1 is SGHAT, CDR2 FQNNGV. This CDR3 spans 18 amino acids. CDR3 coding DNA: TGTGCCAGCAGCTTAGGGGCAGGATATGCGACCAACCAAGAGACCCAGTACTTC. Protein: CASSLGAGYATNQETQYF.

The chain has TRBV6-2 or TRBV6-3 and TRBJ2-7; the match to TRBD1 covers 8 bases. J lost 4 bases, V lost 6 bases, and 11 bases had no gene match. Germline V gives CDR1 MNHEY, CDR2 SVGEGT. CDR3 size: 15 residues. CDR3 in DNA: TGTGCCAGCAGCCCCGGCGGACAGGGTGTGTACGAGCAGTACTTC. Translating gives CASSPGGQGVYEQYF.

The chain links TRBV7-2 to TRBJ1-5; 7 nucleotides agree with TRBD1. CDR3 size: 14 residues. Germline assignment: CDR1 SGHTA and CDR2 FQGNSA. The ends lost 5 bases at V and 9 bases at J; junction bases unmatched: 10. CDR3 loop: CASSARQGFGPQHF. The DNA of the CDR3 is TGTGCCAGCAGCGCGCGACAGGGATTCGGGCCCCAGCATTTT.

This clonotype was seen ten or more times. CDR3 DNA sequence: TGCAGCGTGATCGCGAACTCTGGGGCCAACGTCCTGACTTTC. Translating it yields CSVIANSGANVLTF. The rearrangement links TRBV29-1 to TRBJ2-6; D is unclear. Germline CDR1 reads SQVTM; CDR2 reads ANQGSEA. The CDR3 extends over 14 amino acids. V gave up 6 bases and J gave up 0 bases, with 9 bases separating them.

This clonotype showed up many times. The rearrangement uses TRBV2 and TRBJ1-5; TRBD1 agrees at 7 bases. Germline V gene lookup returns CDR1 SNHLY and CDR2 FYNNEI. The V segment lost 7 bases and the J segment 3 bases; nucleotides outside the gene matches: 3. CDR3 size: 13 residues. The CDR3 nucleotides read TGTGCCAGCAACAGGGGCAACAATCAGCCCCAGCATTTT. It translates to CASNRGNNQPQHF.

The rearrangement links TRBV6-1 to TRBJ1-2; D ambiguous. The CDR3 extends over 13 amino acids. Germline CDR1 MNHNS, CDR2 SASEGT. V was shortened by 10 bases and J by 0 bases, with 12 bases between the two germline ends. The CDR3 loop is CATSSVSNYGYTF. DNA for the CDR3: TGTGCCACTTCGAGCGTTTCTAACTATGGCTACACCTTC.

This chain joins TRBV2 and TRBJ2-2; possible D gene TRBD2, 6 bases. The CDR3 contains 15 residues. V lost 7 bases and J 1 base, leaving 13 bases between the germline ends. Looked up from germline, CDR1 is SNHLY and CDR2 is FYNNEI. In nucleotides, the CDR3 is TGTGCCAGCACTCGGGAGTCGGGGAACACCGGGGAGCTGTTTTTT. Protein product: CASTRESGNTGELFF. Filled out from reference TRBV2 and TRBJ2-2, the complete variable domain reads EPEVTQTPSHQVTQMGQEVILRCVPISNHLYFYWYRQILGQKVEFLVSFYNNEISEKSEIFDDQFSVERPDGSNFTLKIRSTKLEDSAMYFCASTRESGNTGELFFGEGSRLTVL.

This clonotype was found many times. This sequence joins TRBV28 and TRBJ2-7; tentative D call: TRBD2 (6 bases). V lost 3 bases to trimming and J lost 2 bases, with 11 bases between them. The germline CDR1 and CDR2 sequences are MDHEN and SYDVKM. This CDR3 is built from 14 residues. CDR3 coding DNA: TGTGCCAGCAGTTTGGGCCTAGCGCCCTACGAGCAGTACTTC. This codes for CASSLGLAPYEQYF. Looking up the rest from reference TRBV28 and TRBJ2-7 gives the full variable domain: DVKVTQSSRYLVKRTGEKVFLECVQDMDHENMFWYRQDPGLGLRLIYFSYDVKMKEKGDIPEGYSVSREKKERFSLILESASTNQTSMYLCASSLGLAPYEQYFGPGTRLTVT.

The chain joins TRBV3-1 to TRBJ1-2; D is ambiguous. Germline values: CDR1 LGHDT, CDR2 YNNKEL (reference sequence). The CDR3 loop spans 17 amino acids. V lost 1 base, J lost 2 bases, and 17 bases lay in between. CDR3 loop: CASSQVVRVGANYGYTF. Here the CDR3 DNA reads TGTGCCAGCAGCCAAGTGGTTAGGGTTGGAGCAAACTATGGCTACACCTTC. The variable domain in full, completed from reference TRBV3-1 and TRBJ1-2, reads DTAVSQTPKYLVTQMGNDKSIKCEQNLGHDTMYWYKQDSKKFLKIMFSYNNKELIINETVPNRFSPKSPDKAHLNLHINSLELGDSAVYFCASSQVVRVGANYGYTFGSGTRLTVV.

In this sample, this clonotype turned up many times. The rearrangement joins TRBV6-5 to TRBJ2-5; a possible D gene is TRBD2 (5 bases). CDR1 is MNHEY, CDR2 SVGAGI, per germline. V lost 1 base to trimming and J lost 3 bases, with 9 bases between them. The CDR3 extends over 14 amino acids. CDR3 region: CASSYFEGEETQYF. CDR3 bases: TGTGCCAGCAGTTACTTTGAGGGCGAAGAGACCCAGTACTTC.

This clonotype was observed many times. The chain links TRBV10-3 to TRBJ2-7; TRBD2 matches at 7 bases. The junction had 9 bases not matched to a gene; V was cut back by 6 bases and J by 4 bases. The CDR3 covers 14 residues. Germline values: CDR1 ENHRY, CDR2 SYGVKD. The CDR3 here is CAISVGGTVYEQYF. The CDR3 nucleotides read TGTGCCATCAGCGTCGGGGGGACGGTGTACGAGCAGTACTTC.

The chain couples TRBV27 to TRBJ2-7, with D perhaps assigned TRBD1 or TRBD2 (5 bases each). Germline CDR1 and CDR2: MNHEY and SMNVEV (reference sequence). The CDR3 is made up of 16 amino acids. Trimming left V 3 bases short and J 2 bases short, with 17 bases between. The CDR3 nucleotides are TGTGCCAGCAGTTTTGGGGGTTTGCCTGCAACCTACGAGCAGTACTTC. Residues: CASSFGGLPATYEQYF.

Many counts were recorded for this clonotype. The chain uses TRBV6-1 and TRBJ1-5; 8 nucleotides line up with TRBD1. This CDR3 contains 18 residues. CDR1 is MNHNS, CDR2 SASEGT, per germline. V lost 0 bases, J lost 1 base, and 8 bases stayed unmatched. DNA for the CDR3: TGTGCCAGCAGTGAAGCTCCCGGACAGGGAGGAAGCAATCAGCCCCAGCATTTT. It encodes CASSEAPGQGGSNQPQHF.

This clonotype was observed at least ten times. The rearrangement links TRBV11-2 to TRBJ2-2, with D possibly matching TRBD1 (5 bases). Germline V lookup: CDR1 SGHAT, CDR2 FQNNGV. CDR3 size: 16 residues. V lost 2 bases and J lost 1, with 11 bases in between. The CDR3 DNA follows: TGTGCCAGCAGCTTAAACCCAGGGATGAACACCGGGGAGCTGTTTTTT. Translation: CASSLNPGMNTGELFF.

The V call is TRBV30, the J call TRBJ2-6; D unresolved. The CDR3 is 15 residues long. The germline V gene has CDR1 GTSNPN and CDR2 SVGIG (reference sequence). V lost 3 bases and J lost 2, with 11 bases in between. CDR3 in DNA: TGTGCCTGGAGCCCCCCACAGACTGGGGCCAACGTCCTGACTTTC. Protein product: CAWSPPQTGANVLTF.